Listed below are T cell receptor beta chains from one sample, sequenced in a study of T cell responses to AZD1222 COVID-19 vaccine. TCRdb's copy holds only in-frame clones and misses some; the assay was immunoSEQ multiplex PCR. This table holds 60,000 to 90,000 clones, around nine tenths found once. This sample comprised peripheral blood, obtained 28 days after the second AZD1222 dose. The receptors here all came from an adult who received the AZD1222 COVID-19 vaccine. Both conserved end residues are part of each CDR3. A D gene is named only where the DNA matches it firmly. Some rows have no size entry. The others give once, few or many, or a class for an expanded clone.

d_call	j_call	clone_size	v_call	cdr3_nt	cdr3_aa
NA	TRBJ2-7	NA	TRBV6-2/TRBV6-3	TGTGCCAGCAGTGGGGACACCTACGAGCAGTACTTC	CASSGDTYEQYF
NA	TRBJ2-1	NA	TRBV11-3	TGTGCCAGCAGCTTGGGACACACCAACAATGAGCAGTTCTTC	CASSLGHTNNEQFF
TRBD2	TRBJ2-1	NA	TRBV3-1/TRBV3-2	TGTGCCAGCAGCACTAGCGGGGGGGTGAATGAGCAGTTCTTC	CASSTSGGVNEQFF
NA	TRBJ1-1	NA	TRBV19	TGTGCCAGTAATACAGGCTTCACTGAAGCTTTCTTT	CASNTGFTEAFF
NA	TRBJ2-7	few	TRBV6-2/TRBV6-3	TGTGCCAGCAGTTCTAATGGACCAGTTTCCGAGCAGTACTTC	CASSSNGPVSEQYF
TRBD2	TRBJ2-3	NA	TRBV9	TGTGCCAGCAGCCCAAGATCCGGACTAGCGGATACGCAGTATTTT	CASSPRSGLADTQYF
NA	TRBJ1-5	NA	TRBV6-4	TGTGCCAGCAGTGACCATGGAGGGACGGGCAATCAGCCCCAGCATTTT	CASSDHGGTGNQPQHF
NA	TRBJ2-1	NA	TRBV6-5	TGTGCCAGCAGACCGACGGCGGGGATCGGCAATGAGCAGTTCTTC	CASRPTAGIGNEQFF
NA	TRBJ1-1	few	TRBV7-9	TGTGCCAGCAGCCCAGGACTGCCGAACACTGAAGCTTTCTTT	CASSPGLPNTEAFF
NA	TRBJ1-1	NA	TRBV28	TGTGCCAGCAGCTCGGACGGTTACACTGAAGCTTTCTTT	CASSSDGYTEAFF
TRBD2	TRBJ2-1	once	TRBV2	TGTGCCAGCAGTCCCCTAGGGACTAGCGGGGGGGCAGGGTTCTTC	CASSPLGTSGGAGFF
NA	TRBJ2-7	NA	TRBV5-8	TGTGCCAGCAGCTGGGTGGGGGCCGGGACACTCTCCTACGAGCAGTACTTC	CASSWVGAGTLSYEQYF
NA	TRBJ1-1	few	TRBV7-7	TGTGCTAGCAGCTTGAGTCGGTCGAGGGGTCTAATGAACACTGAAGCTTTCTTT	CASSLSRSRGLMNTEAFF
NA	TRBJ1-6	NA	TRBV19	TGTGCCAGTAGTACCGGGGTGGAAGATAATTCACCCCTCCACTTT	CASSTGVEDNSPLHF
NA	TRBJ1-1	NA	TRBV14	TGTGCCAGCAGCCAAGATAGGGGCAGGGTGAACACTGAAGCTTTCTTT	CASSQDRGRVNTEAFF
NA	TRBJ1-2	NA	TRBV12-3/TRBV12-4	TGTGCCAGCAGGATCACGGGGAGCTATGGCTACACCTTC	CASRITGSYGYTF
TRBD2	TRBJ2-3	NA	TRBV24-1	TGTGCCACCAGTGATGTGGGGACTAAGGGGAGAGGTACGCAGTATTTT	CATSDVGTKGRGTQYF